Presented here are 20 T cell receptor beta chains from one specimen sequenced in a study of T cells in Graves' hyperthyroidism and ophthalmopathy. The investigators amplified TCR beta CDR3 regions from RNA transcripts. When the TCR CDR3 underwent first-round RT-PCR, the HTBI primer set was used. From the multiplex PCR reads, TCRdb called clonotypes with MiXCR, one entry per CDR3 protein. Found here are about 300,000 distinct CDR3 sequences, less than 30% of them singletons; the top ten hold 20% to 30%. Specimen: blood. Receptor source: a man in his forties with Graves' hyperthyroidism that later progressed to Graves' ophthalmopathy.

This clonotype was recorded many times. The chain links TRBV2 to TRBJ1-2, with 8 bases aligning to TRBD1. Germline trimming cut 2 bases from V and 4 bases from J; bases unmatched to any gene: 6. CDR1 SNHLY and CDR2 FYNNEI come from the germline V gene. This CDR3 has 15 residues. The CDR3 sequence is CASSERSGGVYGYTF. The CDR3 DNA reads TGTGCCAGCAGTGAAAGGTCAGGGGGCGTCTATGGCTACACCTTC.

V usage is TRBV4-1 and J usage is TRBJ2-5, with D hard to call. Trimming stripped 2 bases from V and 5 bases from J, with 9 bases between. Germline assignment: CDR1 MGHRA and CDR2 YSYEKL. The CDR3 length is 13 residues. The CDR3 reads CASSQMGSETQYF. In DNA form, the CDR3 reads TGCGCCAGCAGCCAAATGGGGTCCGAGACCCAGTACTTC.

Comment on this clonotype: One junction end disagrees with the germline gene, perhaps due to a read error. Here the CDR3 DNA reads TGTGCCAGCCCAGGGGACAGCCCGGAAACATTT. Its translation: CASPGDSPETF. J is TRBJ1-1 and V is TRBV2, with 7 bases fitting TRBD1. The CDR3 loop spans 11 amino acids. From germline, CDR1 is SNHLY and CDR2 FYNNEI. Together with reference TRBV2 and TRBJ1-1, the CDR3 gives the full variable domain: EPEVTQTPSHQVTQMGQEVILRCVPISNHLYFYWYRQILGQKVEFLVSFYNNEISEKSEIFDDQFSVERPDGSNFTLKIRSTKLEDSAMYFCASPGDSPETFGQGTRLTVV.

This clonotype was found many times. The chain recombines TRBV30 with TRBJ1-2; perhaps TRBD1 as D (5 bases). The germline V gene has CDR1 GTSNPN and CDR2 SVGIG (reference sequence). The CDR3 runs 14 residues. The V gene lost 0 bases and the J gene lost 4 bases, with 12 bases spanning the gap. The CDR3, as DNA: TGTGCCTGGAGTGTAGGCCAGGGCCTCTATGGCTACACCTTC. This codes for CAWSVGQGLYGYTF. Based on the CDR3 plus reference TRBV30 and TRBJ1-2, the full variable domain is SQTIHQWPATLVQPVGSPLSLECTVEGTSNPNLYWYRQAAGRGLQLLFYSVGIGQISSEVPQNLSASRPQDRQFILSSKKLLLSDSGFYLCAWSVGQGLYGYTFGSGTRLTVV.

This clonotype was recorded at least ten times. The CDR3 nucleotides are TGTGCCAGCAGAAATTCGGACAGTACTGAAGCTTTCTTT. Its translation: CASRNSDSTEAFF. V and J are TRBV7-9 and TRBJ1-1, with D maybe TRBD1 (6 bases). V lost 6 bases, J lost 5 bases, and 13 bases lay in between. CDR3 size: 13 residues. CDR1 and CDR2 from the germline V gene are SEHNR and FQNEAQ (reference sequence).

There are many counts of this clonotype. The rearrangement uses TRBV12-3 or TRBV12-4 and TRBJ2-5; a possible D gene is TRBD2 (5 bases). The CDR3 is made up of 15 amino acids. V lost 3 bases and J 3 bases, leaving 14 bases between the germline ends. CDR3 in amino acids: CASSFMGFGEETQYF. CDR3 in DNA: TGTGCCAGCAGTTTCATGGGCTTCGGGGAAGAGACCCAGTACTTC.

This clonotype has at least ten counts. This may stem from a read error, because a much larger clone lies one nucleotide away. V usage is TRBV19 and J usage is TRBJ1-5, with unresolved D. The CDR3 runs 13 residues. Germline lookup yields CDR1 LNHDA and CDR2 SQIVND (reference sequence). The CDR3 spells CASSLYSTQPQHF. The CDR3 coding sequence is TGTGCCAGTAGCTTATATAGCACTCAGCCCCAGCATTTT.

The V and J genes are TRBV6-5 and TRBJ1-5, with unresolved D. The CDR3 loop spans 13 amino acids. Germline loops: CDR1 MNHEY, CDR2 SVGAGI. Trimming took 3 bases from V and 7 from J, leaving 10 bases between them. In nucleotides, the CDR3 is TGTGCCAGCAGTTATCTTCTGGGGCAGCCCCAGCATTTT. It codes for CASSYLLGQPQHF.

This clonotype was recorded many times. V gene TRBV25-1 combines with J gene TRBJ2-5; TRBD1 aligns across 11 bases. Germline values: CDR1 MGHDK, CDR2 SYGVNS. The V segment lost 5 bases and the J segment 4 bases; nucleotides outside the gene matches: 12. This CDR3 contains 17 residues. Here the CDR3 reads CASSPIRGDRGGETQYF. In DNA, the CDR3 is TGTGCCAGCAGTCCAATACGAGGGGACAGGGGGGGAGAGACCCAGTACTTC.

The rearrangement links TRBV20-1 to TRBJ2-5, with TRBD2 matching 10 bases. Germline CDR1 reads DFQATT; CDR2 reads SNEGSKA (reference sequence). The CDR3 is made up of 14 amino acids. Losses at the gene ends were 5 bases for V and 2 bases for J; bases not matched to a gene: 5. The CDR3 nucleotides read TGCAGTGCTCGTCGTAGCGGGAGGCAAGAGACCCAGTACTTC. Translation: CSARRSGRQETQYF.

This clonotype has ten or more counts. The V gene is TRBV11-1, the J gene TRBJ1-2; a weak D match, TRBD1 (6 bases). The CDR3 runs to 14 residues. Looked up from germline, CDR1 is SGHAT and CDR2 is FQDESV (reference sequence). V shed 2 bases and J shed 5 bases, with 12 bases lying between them. The DNA for the CDR3 is TGTGCCAGCAGCTTATTTCGGGACAATTATGGCTACACCTTC. It is translated as CASSLFRDNYGYTF.

This clonotype has a count of ten or more. The gene calls are TRBV20-1 and TRBJ2-4; D is uncertain. Per the germline V gene, CDR1 is DFQATT and CDR2 is SNEGSKA (reference sequence). V was shortened by 0 bases and J by 0 bases, with 6 bases between the two germline ends. The CDR3 runs to 14 residues. In nucleotides, the CDR3 is TGCAGTGCTAGAGATTTTCAAGCCAAAAACATTCAGTACTTC. Protein sequence: CSARDFQAKNIQYF.

The rearrangement joins TRBV6-5 to TRBJ1-2, with D perhaps matching TRBD1 (5 bases). The germline V gene encodes CDR1 MNHEY and CDR2 SVGAGI. The CDR3 spans 14 residues. Trimming removed 2 bases at V and 6 bases at J, with 13 bases between. CDR3 nucleotides: TGTGCCAGCAGTTACGGCCCCGGGACGGATGGCTACACCTTC. This encodes CASSYGPGTDGYTF.

This clonotype was detected ten times or more. The chain links TRBV12-5 to TRBJ1-2; D might be TRBD1 (6 bases). This CDR3 region has 15 residues. In germline, CDR1 is LGHNT, CDR2 FRNRAP. The V end lost 7 bases, the J end lost 7 bases, and 22 bases lay between the germline ends. The CDR3 nucleotides read TGTGCTAGTGTCCAAAAAGGGGGATTAGGGTCTGGCTACACCTTC. It specifies CASVQKGGLGSGYTF. Drawing the rest from reference TRBV12-5 and TRBJ1-2, the complete variable domain is DARVTQTPRHKVTEMGQEVTMRCQPILGHNTVFWYRQTMMQGLELLAYFRNRAPLDDSGMPKDRFSAEMPDATLATLKIQPSEPRDSAVYFCASVQKGGLGSGYTFGSGTRLTVV.

The count of this clonotype is one. The rearrangement uses TRBV6-5 and TRBJ1-5; weak D call: TRBD1 (6 bases). The CDR3 contains 15 residues. V gave up 0 bases and J gave up 7 bases, with 13 bases separating them. Germline-derived CDR1 and CDR2 are MNHEY and SVGAGI. As DNA, the CDR3 is TGTGCCAGCAGTTACTCCAGGGGCGGTAACCAGCCCCAGCATTTT. This translates into CASSYSRGGNQPQHF.

This clonotype was counted at least ten times. The chain recombines TRBV28 with TRBJ2-7, with D tentatively TRBD1 or TRBD2 (5 bases each). The ends were cut back, 6 bases at V and 3 bases at J, with 21 bases in the middle. Germline CDR1 and CDR2: MDHEN and SYDVKM. The CDR3 runs 16 residues. CDR3 in amino acids: CASRTPGQQFGYEQYF. CDR3 in DNA: TGTGCCAGCAGAACTCCGGGGCAACAGTTCGGCTACGAGCAGTACTTC.

This clonotype has just a few counts. A much more abundant neighbour one base away suggests this may be a read error. The chain employs TRBV18 and TRBJ2-2, with a weak D call TRBD2 (5 bases). The CDR3 has 16 residues. Per the germline V gene, CDR1 is KGHSH and CDR2 is LQKENI. The DNA of the CDR3 is TGTGCCAGCTCACCAACACAGTTAATAAACACCGGGGAGCTGGTTTTT. Translated: CASSPTQLINTGELVF.

The chain carries TRBV4-1 and TRBJ1-3; no definite D call. The CDR3 extends over 15 amino acids. The V and J ends lost 7 bases and 8 bases respectively, with 21 bases between them. CDR1 MGHRA and CDR2 YSYEKL come from the germline V gene. CDR3 residues: CASTPTGTAGDTIYF. Written as DNA, the CDR3 is TGCGCCAGCACCCCAACGGGTACAGCCGGAGACACCATATATTTT.

This clonotype was found many times. The chain has TRBV2 and TRBJ2-2; the D gene is possibly TRBD2 (6 bases). The ends were cut back, 8 bases at V and 7 bases at J, with 17 bases in the middle. The CDR3 consists of 14 residues. Germline CDR1 reads SNHLY; CDR2 reads FYNNEI. The CDR3 loop is CASRGGTWIGELFF. CDR3 DNA sequence: TGTGCCAGCCGTGGCGGGACCTGGATCGGGGAGCTGTTTTTT. The variable domain in full, with the rest retrieved from reference TRBV2 and TRBJ2-2, is EPEVTQTPSHQVTQMGQEVILRCVPISNHLYFYWYRQILGQKVEFLVSFYNNEISEKSEIFDDQFSVERPDGSNFTLKIRSTKLEDSAMYFCASRGGTWIGELFFGEGSRLTVL.

This clonotype was counted at least ten times. V and J are TRBV11-2 and TRBJ2-5, with D perhaps matching TRBD1 or TRBD2 (5 bases each). V lost 4 bases to trimming and J lost 1 base, with 10 bases between them. Germline CDR1 reads SGHAT; CDR2 reads FQNNGV. This CDR3 is built from 14 residues. In nucleotides, the CDR3 is TGTGCCAGCAGCTGGGGACCGCCCCAAGAGACCCAGTACTTC. Its translation is CASSWGPPQETQYF.